This T cell receptor (beta chain) is from a study of shared clonotypes between healthy human individuals. Positively selected for CCR7, the CD45RO-negative cells used as naive CD8 cells excluded terminally differentiated effector memory CD45RA+ cells. The method was immunoSEQ multiplex PCR; TCRdb's version includes in-frame clones alone and lacks a portion of them. The sample records under 1 million clones, about 96% being singletons. Germline lookup yields CDR1 SGHVS and CDR2 FNYEAQ. V was cut by 4 bases and J by 5 bases, with 11 bases left in between. This CDR3 spans 13 amino acids. The sample consisted of naive CD8+ T cells sorted from blood. This receptor was identified in a man under 40 in good health. V and J are TRBV7-6 and TRBJ2-5, with D hard to call. Written as DNA, the CDR3 is TGTGCCAGCAGCTCCCGGGTTTGGGAGACCCAGTACTTC. Translation gives CASSSRVWETQYF.